The 14 T cell receptor beta chains in this list originate from one sample, sequenced in a study of shared clonotypes between healthy human individuals. The assay was immunoSEQ multiplex PCR, and TCRdb's table has in-frame clones only and misses some. The table has roughly 300,000 clones, around 79% seen once. Sequencing input: memory CD4+ T cells sorted from blood. Subset here: CD45RA-negative fraction. These receptors all come from a man aged 25 to 40 in good health.

J is TRBJ2-1 and V is TRBV25-1; D possibly corresponds to TRBD2 (6 bases). This CDR3 region has 14 residues. V was shortened by 7 bases and J by 6 bases, with 16 bases between the two germline ends. Germline CDR1 and CDR2: MGHDK and SYGVNS. CDR3 sequence reads: CASNVGGTLNEQFF. The CDR3 DNA is TGTGCCAGCAATGTGGGAGGCACCCTCAATGAGCAGTTCTTC. The whole variable domain, remainder taken from reference TRBV25-1 and TRBJ2-1, is EADIYQTPRYLVIGTGKKITLECSQTMGHDKMYWYQQDPGMELHLIHYSYGVNSTEKGDLSSESTVSRIRTEHFPLTLESARPSHTSQYLCASNVGGTLNEQFFGPGTRLTVL.

Comment on this clone: In the same sample, other DNA sequences code for this CDR3. The chain uses TRBV5-1 and TRBJ2-3; D is undetermined. Germline V CDR1 and CDR2: SGHRS, YFSETQ. The CDR3 contains 14 residues. Deletions cut 0 bases from V and 0 bases from J, with 5 bases between. The CDR3 nucleotides are TGCGCCAGCAGCTTGGGGCTAAGCACAGATACGCAGTATTTT. It is translated as CASSLGLSTDTQYF.

This clone has only one observation. V and J are TRBV6-1 and TRBJ1-1; 8 positions agree with TRBD1. This CDR3 is 13 amino acids long. The V gene end was trimmed by 8 bases and the J gene end by 4 bases; junction bases not matched to a gene: 6. Germline-derived CDR1 and CDR2 are MNHNS and SASEGT. The CDR3 region has the DNA TGTGCCAGCTGCTTTGGACAGGGCACTGAAGCTTTCTTT. Protein sequence: CASCFGQGTEAFF.

The genes are TRBV19 and TRBJ2-1; weak D call: TRBD2 (5 bases). The V gene's germline CDR1 is LNHDA and CDR2 SQIVND (reference sequence). The CDR3 extends over 15 amino acids. Trimming stripped 7 bases from V and 9 bases from J, with 22 bases between. The CDR3 region has the DNA TGTGCCAGTAATCCTAGAAATTGGAACGGGATTGAGCAGTTCTTC. It translates to CASNPRNWNGIEQFF. The complete variable domain, with remaining parts taken from reference TRBV19 and TRBJ2-1, reads DGGITQSPKYLFRKEGQNVTLSCEQNLNHDAMYWYRQDPGQGLRLIYYSQIVNDFQKGDIAEGYSVSREKKESFPLTVTSAQKNPTAFYLCASNPRNWNGIEQFFGPGTRLTVL.

The rearrangement links TRBV29-1 to TRBJ2-5; D is perhaps TRBD1 (6 bases). Trimming removed 6 bases from V and 5 bases from J, with 13 bases in between. In germline, CDR1 is SQVTM, CDR2 ANQGSEA. The length of the CDR3 is 12 residues. This CDR3 reads CSVIRGVETQYF. The CDR3 DNA follows: TGCAGCGTAATCAGGGGAGTGGAGACCCAGTACTTC.

In its sample, this clone was seen a few times. The chain links TRBV18 to TRBJ1-2; 8 bases are shared with TRBD1. V dropped 3 bases and J dropped 6; count of bases not matched to a gene: 9. Germline loops: CDR1 KGHSH, CDR2 LQKENI. The CDR3 sequence is 15 residues long. CDR3 DNA sequence: TGTGCCAGCTCACCGGGGACAGGCTTCGATAATGGCTACACCTTC. It translates to CASSPGTGFDNGYTF.

V usage is TRBV19 and J usage is TRBJ2-2; a possible D gene is TRBD2 (5 bases). This CDR3 contains 13 residues. Germline CDR1 reads LNHDA; CDR2 reads SQIVND (reference sequence). V was clipped by 1 base and J by 8 bases, with 8 bases between them. CDR3 sequence (DNA): TGTGCCAGTAGTATAGCCGGGGTAGGGGAGCTGTTTTTT. Amino acids: CASSIAGVGELFF.

The chain combines TRBV25-1 with TRBJ2-6, with D hard to call. The CDR3 sequence is 15 residues long. V shed 8 bases and J shed 0 bases, with 11 bases lying between them. Germline V gene sequence: CDR1 MGHDK, CDR2 SYGVNS. As DNA, the CDR3 is TGTGCCAGCGGTACACGGATCTCTGGGGCCAACGTCCTGACTTTC. Encoded protein: CASGTRISGANVLTF. Together with reference TRBV25-1 and TRBJ2-6, the CDR3 gives the full variable domain: EADIYQTPRYLVIGTGKKITLECSQTMGHDKMYWYQQDPGMELHLIHYSYGVNSTEKGDLSSESTVSRIRTEHFPLTLESARPSHTSQYLCASGTRISGANVLTFGAGSRLTVL.

The V and J genes are TRBV7-2 and TRBJ2-7, with 7 nucleotides matching TRBD1. CDR3 length equals 15 residues. Germline values: CDR1 SGHTA, CDR2 FQGNSA. V trimming: 5 bases; J trimming: 0 bases; junction bases outside the gene matches: 7. Here the CDR3 reads CASSNGQVPSYEQYF. The CDR3 DNA reads TGTGCCAGCAGCAACGGACAGGTGCCCTCCTACGAGCAGTACTTC.

The chain carries TRBV25-1 and TRBJ2-5, with 13 bases that match TRBD2. J gave up 5 bases and V 5 bases, and 11 bases lay outside the gene matches. This CDR3 region has 17 residues. Per germline, CDR1 MGHDK and CDR2 SYGVNS. The CDR3 DNA reads as TGTGCCAGCAGTACCCTCGGACTAGCGGGAGATGGGGAGACCCAGTACTTC. Protein sequence: CASSTLGLAGDGETQYF. Filled out from reference TRBV25-1 and TRBJ2-5, the complete variable domain reads EADIYQTPRYLVIGTGKKITLECSQTMGHDKMYWYQQDPGMELHLIHYSYGVNSTEKGDLSSESTVSRIRTEHFPLTLESARPSHTSQYLCASSTLGLAGDGETQYFGPGTRLLVL.

The chain links TRBV18 to TRBJ1-1, with D unresolved. The germline gives CDR1 KGHSH, CDR2 LQKENI. CDR3 length: 14 residues. Between the trimmed V and J ends, which lost 5 bases and 2 bases, there was a span of 12 bases. The CDR3 loop is CASSISRSNTEAFF. CDR3 bases: TGTGCCAGCTCAATCAGTAGGTCCAACACTGAAGCTTTCTTT.

The chain uses TRBV28 and TRBJ1-1, with D perhaps matching TRBD1 (6 bases). With 8 bases removed from V and 1 base from J, the gap between germline ends came to 14 bases. In germline, CDR1 is MDHEN, CDR2 SYDVKM. There are 14 residues in the CDR3. The chain's CDR3 is CASFKLTGNTEAFF. The CDR3 DNA reads as TGTGCCAGCTTCAAACTGACAGGGAACACTGAAGCTTTCTTT. Filled out from reference TRBV28 and TRBJ1-1, the complete variable domain reads DVKVTQSSRYLVKRTGEKVFLECVQDMDHENMFWYRQDPGLGLRLIYFSYDVKMKEKGDIPEGYSVSREKKERFSLILESASTNQTSMYLCASFKLTGNTEAFFGQGTRLTVV.

This rearrangement joins TRBV10-3 to TRBJ2-1; the D gene is possibly TRBD1 (5 bases). V lost 0 bases and J 15 bases, leaving 12 bases between the germline ends. Germline V CDR1 and CDR2: ENHRY, SYGVKD. This CDR3 spans 12 amino acids. CDR3 sequence: CAISESIAGLFF. The CDR3 coding sequence is TGTGCCATCAGTGAGTCGATAGCAGGGCTGTTCTTC.

The V call is TRBV11-2, the J call TRBJ2-3; D is unclear. V dropped 3 bases and J dropped 1 base, with 11 bases sitting between them. CDR1 and CDR2 from the germline V gene are SGHAT and FQNNGV. The CDR3 sequence is 15 residues long. The chain's CDR3 is CASSLAVSRTDTQYF. DNA of the CDR3: TGTGCCAGCAGCTTGGCGGTCTCCCGCACAGATACGCAGTATTTT.